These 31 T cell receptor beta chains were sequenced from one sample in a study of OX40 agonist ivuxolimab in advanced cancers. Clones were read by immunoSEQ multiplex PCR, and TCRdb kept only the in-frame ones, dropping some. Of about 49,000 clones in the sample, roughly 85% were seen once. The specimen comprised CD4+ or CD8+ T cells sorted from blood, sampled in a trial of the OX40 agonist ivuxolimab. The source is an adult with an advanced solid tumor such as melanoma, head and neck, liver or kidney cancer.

CDR3 loop: CASSWGSLQPQHF. CDR3 DNA sequence: TGTGCCAGCAGTTGGGGCAGTCTACAGCCCCAGCATTTT. The V call is TRBV27, the J call TRBJ1-5; D perhaps matches TRBD1 (5 bases). The V end was cut by 4 bases, the J end by 7 bases, with 11 bases between. The CDR3 length is 13 residues. Per germline, CDR1 MNHEY and CDR2 SMNVEV (reference sequence).

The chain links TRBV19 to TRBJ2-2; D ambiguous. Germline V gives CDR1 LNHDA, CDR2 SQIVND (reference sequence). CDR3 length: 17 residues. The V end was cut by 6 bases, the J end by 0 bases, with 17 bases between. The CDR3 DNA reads TGTGCCAGTAGCCCCCTGGACCGTCGGGCGAACACCGGGGAGCTGTTTTTT. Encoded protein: CASSPLDRRANTGELFF.

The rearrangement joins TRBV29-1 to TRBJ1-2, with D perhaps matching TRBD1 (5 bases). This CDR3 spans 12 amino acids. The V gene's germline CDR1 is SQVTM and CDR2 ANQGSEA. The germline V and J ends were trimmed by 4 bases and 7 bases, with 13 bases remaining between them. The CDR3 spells CSVGPGERGYTF. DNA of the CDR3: TGCAGCGTTGGCCCGGGGGAACGTGGCTACACCTTC.

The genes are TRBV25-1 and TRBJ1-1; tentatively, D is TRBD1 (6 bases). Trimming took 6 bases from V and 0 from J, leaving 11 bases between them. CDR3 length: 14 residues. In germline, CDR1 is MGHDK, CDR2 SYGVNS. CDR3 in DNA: TGTGCCAGCAGGGGACACCAGATGAACACTGAAGCTTTCTTT. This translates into CASRGHQMNTEAFF.

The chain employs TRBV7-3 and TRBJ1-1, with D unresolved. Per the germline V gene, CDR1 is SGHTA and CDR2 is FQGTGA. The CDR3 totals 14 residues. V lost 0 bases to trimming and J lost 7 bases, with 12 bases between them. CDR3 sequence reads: CASSLTLSEGEAFF. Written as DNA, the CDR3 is TGTGCCAGCAGCTTAACGTTGTCTGAGGGTGAAGCTTTCTTT.

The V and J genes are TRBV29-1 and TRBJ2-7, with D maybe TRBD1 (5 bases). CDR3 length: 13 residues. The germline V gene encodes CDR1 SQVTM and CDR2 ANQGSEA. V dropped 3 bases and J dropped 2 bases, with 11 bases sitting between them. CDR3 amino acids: CSVDGQGPYEQYF. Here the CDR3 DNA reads TGCAGCGTTGATGGGCAGGGCCCCTACGAGCAGTACTTC.

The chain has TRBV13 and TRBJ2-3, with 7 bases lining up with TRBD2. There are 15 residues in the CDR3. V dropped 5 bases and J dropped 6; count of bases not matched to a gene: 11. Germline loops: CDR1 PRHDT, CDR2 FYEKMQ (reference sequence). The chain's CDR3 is CASSPPRGGLDTQYF. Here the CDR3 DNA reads TGTGCCAGCAGCCCCCCTCGCGGGGGATTGGATACGCAGTATTTT.

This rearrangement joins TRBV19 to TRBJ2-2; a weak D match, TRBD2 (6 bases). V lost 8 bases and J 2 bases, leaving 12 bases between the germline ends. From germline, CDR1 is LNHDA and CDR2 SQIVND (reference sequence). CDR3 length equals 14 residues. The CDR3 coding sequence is TGTGCCAGTCAAGGGACTTCTAACACCGGGGAGCTGTTTTTT. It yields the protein CASQGTSNTGELFF.

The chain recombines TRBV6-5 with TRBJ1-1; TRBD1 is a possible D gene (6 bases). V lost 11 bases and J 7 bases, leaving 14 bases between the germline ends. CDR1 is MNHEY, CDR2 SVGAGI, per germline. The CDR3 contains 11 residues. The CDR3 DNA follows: TGTGCCGTGGGGGGGGGCGTTGAAGCTTTCTTT. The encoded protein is CAVGGGVEAFF.

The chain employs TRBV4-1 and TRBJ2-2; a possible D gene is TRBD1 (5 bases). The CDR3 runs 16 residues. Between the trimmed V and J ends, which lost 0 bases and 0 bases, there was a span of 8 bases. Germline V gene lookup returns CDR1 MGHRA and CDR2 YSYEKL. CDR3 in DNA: TGCGCCAGCAGCCAAGAGACAGTCGCGAACACCGGGGAGCTGTTTTTT. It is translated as CASSQETVANTGELFF.

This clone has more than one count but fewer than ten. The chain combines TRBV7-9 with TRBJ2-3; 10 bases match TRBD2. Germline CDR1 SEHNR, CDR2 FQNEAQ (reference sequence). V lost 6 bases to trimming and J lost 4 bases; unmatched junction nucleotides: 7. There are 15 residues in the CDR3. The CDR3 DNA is TGTGCCAGCAGTTCCAGCGGGGGGGCCGCAGATACGCAGTATTTT. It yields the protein CASSSSGGAADTQYF.

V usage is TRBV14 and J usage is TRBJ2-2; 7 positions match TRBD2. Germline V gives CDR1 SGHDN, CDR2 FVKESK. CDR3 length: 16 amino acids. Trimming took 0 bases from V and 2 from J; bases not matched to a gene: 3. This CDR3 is CASSQDLAVNTGELFF. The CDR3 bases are TGTGCCAGCAGCCAAGATCTAGCGGTTAACACCGGGGAGCTGTTTTTT. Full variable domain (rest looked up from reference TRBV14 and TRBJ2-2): EAGVTQFPSHSVIEKGQTVTLRCDPISGHDNLYWYRRVMGKEIKFLLHFVKESKQDESGMPNNRFLAERTGGTYSTLKVQPAELEDSGVYFCASSQDLAVNTGELFFGEGSRLTVL.

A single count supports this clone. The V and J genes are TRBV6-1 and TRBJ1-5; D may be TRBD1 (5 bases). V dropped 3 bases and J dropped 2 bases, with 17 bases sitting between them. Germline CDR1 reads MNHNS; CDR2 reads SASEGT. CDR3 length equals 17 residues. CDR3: CASSETGWGMGNQPQHF. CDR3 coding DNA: TGTGCCAGCAGTGAGACGGGATGGGGGATGGGCAATCAGCCCCAGCATTTT.

The DNA for the CDR3 is TGTGCCAGCAGCGAAGACGAGGGGTATCGGGTTTCGCAGCCCCAGCATTTT. Protein product: CASSEDEGYRVSQPQHF. V usage is TRBV7-2 and J usage is TRBJ1-5, with a tentative D call TRBD1 (5 bases). V shed 5 bases and J shed 7 bases, with 24 bases lying between them. Germline lookup yields CDR1 SGHTA and CDR2 FQGNSA. This CDR3 is built from 17 residues.

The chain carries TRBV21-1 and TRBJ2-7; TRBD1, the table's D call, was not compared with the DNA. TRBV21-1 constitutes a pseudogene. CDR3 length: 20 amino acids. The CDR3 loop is CASSKVRGRSRDRGNREQYF. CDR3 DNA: TGTGCCAGCAGCAAAGTCCGGGGCAGATCCCGGGACAGGGGGAATCGGGAGCAGTACTTC.

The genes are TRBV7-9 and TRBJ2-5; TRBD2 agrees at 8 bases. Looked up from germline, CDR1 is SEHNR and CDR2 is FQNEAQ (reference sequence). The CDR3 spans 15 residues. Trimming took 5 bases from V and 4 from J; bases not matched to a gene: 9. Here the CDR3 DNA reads TGTGCCAGCAGCAATACCGCGGGGGGCGGAGAGACCCAGTACTTC. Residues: CASSNTAGGGETQYF.

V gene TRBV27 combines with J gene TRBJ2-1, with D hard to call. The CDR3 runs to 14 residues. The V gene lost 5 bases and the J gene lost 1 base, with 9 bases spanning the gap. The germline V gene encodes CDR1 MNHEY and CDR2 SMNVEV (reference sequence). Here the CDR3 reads CASSPVGSYNEQFF. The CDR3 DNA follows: TGTGCCAGCAGTCCCGTTGGGTCCTACAATGAGCAGTTCTTC.

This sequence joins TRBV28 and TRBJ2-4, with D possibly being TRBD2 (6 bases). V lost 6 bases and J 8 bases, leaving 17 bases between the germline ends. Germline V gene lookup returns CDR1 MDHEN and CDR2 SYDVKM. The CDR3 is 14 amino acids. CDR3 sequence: CASSPEMPGDIQYF. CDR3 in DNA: TGTGCCAGCAGCCCTGAGATGCCGGGGGACATTCAGTACTTC.

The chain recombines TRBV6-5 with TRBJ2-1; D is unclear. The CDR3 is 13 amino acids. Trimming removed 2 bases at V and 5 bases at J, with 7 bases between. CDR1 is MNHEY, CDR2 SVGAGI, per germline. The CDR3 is CASSYGRDNEQFF. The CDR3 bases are TGTGCCAGCAGTTACGGCCGGGACAATGAGCAGTTCTTC.

CDR3 in amino acids: CASSSLYGSLSGEQYV. The CDR3 DNA reads TGTGCCAGCAGCTCTCTTTACGGGAGCCTCTCGGGCGAGCAGTACGTC. The rearrangement uses TRBV5-8 and TRBJ2-7, with a tentative D call TRBD2 (6 bases). This CDR3 is built from 16 residues. The germline V gene has CDR1 SGHTS and CDR2 YDEGEE. With 3 bases removed from V and 6 bases from J, the gap between germline ends came to 22 bases.

The CDR3 DNA is TGCGCCAGCTTTAACGGGGGTTCACAAGAGACCCAGTACTTC. As protein: CASFNGGSQETQYF. The rearrangement joins TRBV10-2 to TRBJ2-5; possible D gene TRBD2, 6 bases. Germline V lookup: CDR1 WSHSY, CDR2 SAAADI. The CDR3 runs 14 residues. V lost 8 bases, J lost 2 bases, and 15 bases lay in between.

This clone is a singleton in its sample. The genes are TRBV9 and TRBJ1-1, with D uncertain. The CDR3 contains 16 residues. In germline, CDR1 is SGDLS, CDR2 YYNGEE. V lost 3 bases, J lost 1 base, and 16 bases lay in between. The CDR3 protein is CASSAPKGLGNTEAFF. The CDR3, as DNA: TGTGCCAGCAGCGCCCCGAAGGGTTTAGGGAACACTGAAGCTTTCTTT.

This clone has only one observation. CDR3 sequence: CAISESTLGTIYF. The CDR3 DNA reads as TGTGCCATCAGTGAGTCGACATTGGGCACCATATATTTT. The chain couples TRBV10-3 to TRBJ1-3, with D uncertain. Germline V gene data show CDR1 as ENHRY and CDR2 as SYGVKD. The CDR3 has 13 residues. The ends were cut back, 0 bases at V and 9 bases at J, with 9 bases in the middle.

DNA for the CDR3: TGCGCCAGCAGCATGGGGACAGAGCTGTTTTTT. The encoded protein is CASSMGTELFF. The J gene is TRBJ2-2, the V gene TRBV4-3; tentative D call: TRBD1 (6 bases). V lost 5 bases, J lost 11 bases, and 9 bases lay in between. The CDR3 loop spans 11 amino acids. In germline, CDR1 is LGHNA, CDR2 YSLEER.

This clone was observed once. The CDR3 bases are TGTGCCAGCAGCTTCTCCACCGGTTCCTACGAGCAGTACTTC. It is translated as CASSFSTGSYEQYF. The chain uses TRBV5-4 and TRBJ2-7, with unresolved D. Germline V gives CDR1 SGHNT, CDR2 YYREEE (reference sequence). The CDR3 runs 14 residues. Between the trimmed V and J ends, which lost 2 bases and 1 base, there was a span of 10 bases.

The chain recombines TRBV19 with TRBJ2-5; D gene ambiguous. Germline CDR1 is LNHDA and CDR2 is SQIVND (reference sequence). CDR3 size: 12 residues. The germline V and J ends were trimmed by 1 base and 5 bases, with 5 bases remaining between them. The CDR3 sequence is CASSIGAETQYF. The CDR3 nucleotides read TGTGCCAGTAGTATAGGAGCGGAGACCCAGTACTTC. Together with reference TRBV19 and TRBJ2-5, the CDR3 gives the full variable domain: DGGITQSPKYLFRKEGQNVTLSCEQNLNHDAMYWYRQDPGQGLRLIYYSQIVNDFQKGDIAEGYSVSREKKESFPLTVTSAQKNPTAFYLCASSIGAETQYFGPGTRLLVL.

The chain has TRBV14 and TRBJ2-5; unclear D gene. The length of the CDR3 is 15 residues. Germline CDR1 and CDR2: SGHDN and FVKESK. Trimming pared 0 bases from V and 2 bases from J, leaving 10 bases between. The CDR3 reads CASSQDRTSQETQYF. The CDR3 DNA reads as TGTGCCAGCAGCCAAGATCGAACCAGTCAAGAGACCCAGTACTTC.

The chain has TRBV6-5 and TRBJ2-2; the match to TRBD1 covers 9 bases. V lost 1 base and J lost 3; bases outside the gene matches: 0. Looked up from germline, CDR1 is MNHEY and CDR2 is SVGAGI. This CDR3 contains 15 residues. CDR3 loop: CASSYWTGDTGELFF. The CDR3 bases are TGTGCCAGCAGTTACTGGACAGGGGACACCGGGGAGCTGTTTTTT.

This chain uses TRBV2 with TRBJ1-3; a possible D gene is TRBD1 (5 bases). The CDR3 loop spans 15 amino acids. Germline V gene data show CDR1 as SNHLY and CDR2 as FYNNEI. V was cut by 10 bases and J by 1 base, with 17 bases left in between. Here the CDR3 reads CATALEGLSGNTIYF. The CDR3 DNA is TGTGCCACCGCTCTGGAGGGACTTTCTGGAAACACCATATATTTT. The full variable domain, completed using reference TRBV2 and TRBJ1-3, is EPEVTQTPSHQVTQMGQEVILRCVPISNHLYFYWYRQILGQKVEFLVSFYNNEISEKSEIFDDQFSVERPDGSNFTLKIRSTKLEDSAMYFCATALEGLSGNTIYFGEGSWLTVV.

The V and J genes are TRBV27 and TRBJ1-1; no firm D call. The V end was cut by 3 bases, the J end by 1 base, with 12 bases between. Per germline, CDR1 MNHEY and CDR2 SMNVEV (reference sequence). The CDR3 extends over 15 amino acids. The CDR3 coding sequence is TGTGCCAGCAGTTTGAGGGCTGGGTCGAACACTGAAGCTTTCTTT. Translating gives CASSLRAGSNTEAFF.

CDR3 nucleotide sequence: TGTGCCAGCAGCTTGTTGCGGGGGGCCTTCGATACGCAGTATTTT. This translates into CASSLLRGAFDTQYF. This chain joins TRBV7-8 and TRBJ2-3, with 8 nucleotides matching TRBD2. Germline V gene sequence: CDR1 SGHVS, CDR2 FQNEAQ. The CDR3 runs 15 residues. V lost 3 bases to trimming and J lost 6 bases; unmatched junction nucleotides: 8.